A single sample is the source of the 14 T cell receptor beta chains below, sequenced in a study of blood T cell repertoires in COVID-19 (dated by TCRdb to 2020 to 2022). Library construction relied on the immunoSEQ multiplex PCR assay. Entries here come from immuneACCESS through TCRdb and include only in-frame sequences with V and J called. Some clones fail to appear in such tables; in the studies checked, an unresolved V gene covers under half of the shortfall, and the cause of the remainder is unknown. Within this sample are a few hundred thousand clones, with approximately 92% of them counted one time only. Jointly, the top ten make up roughly 0.99% of the sample. The specimen sequenced was PBMCs or T cells enriched from blood (not recorded which). These receptors were taken from a man aged 18 to 29 who had recovered from COVID-19.

As concerns this clone: The sample carries other DNA sequences with the same CDR3. The chain employs TRBV5-1 and TRBJ2-7; D is possibly TRBD1 (5 bases). Trimming removed 4 bases at V and 0 bases at J, with 11 bases between. The CDR3 runs 14 residues. Germline CDR1 is SGHRS and CDR2 is YFSETQ. CDR3 sequence reads: CASSLDSTSYEQYF. Here the CDR3 DNA reads TGCGCCAGCAGCCTCGACAGCACCTCCTACGAGCAGTACTTC. The full variable domain, rest sourced from reference TRBV5-1 and TRBJ2-7, is KAGVTQTPRYLIKTRGQQVTLSCSPISGHRSVSWYQQTPGQGLQFLFEYFSETQRNKGNFPGRFSGRQFSNSRSEMNVSTLELGDSALYLCASSLDSTSYEQYFGPGTRLTVT.

The gene calls are TRBV18 and TRBJ1-1; maybe TRBD1 (5 bases). The CDR3 has 13 amino acids. Trimming pared 4 bases from V and 1 base from J, leaving 7 bases between. Germline V gene sequence: CDR1 KGHSH, CDR2 LQKENI. CDR3 nucleotide sequence: TGTGCCAGCTCACTACAGGAGAACACTGAAGCTTTCTTT. It specifies CASSLQENTEAFF.

The rearrangement uses TRBV7-9 and TRBJ1-5; D unresolved. V lost 2 bases, J lost 10 bases, and 12 bases lay in between. Germline V gene data show CDR1 as SEHNR and CDR2 as FQNEAQ (reference sequence). The CDR3 consists of 13 residues. The CDR3 protein is CASSLNPGFPQHF. CDR3 in DNA: TGTGCCAGCAGCTTAAACCCGGGTTTCCCCCAGCATTTT.

V is TRBV5-1 and J is TRBJ2-5; D gene unclear. V dropped 2 bases and J dropped 1 base, with 9 bases sitting between them. The germline V gene has CDR1 SGHRS and CDR2 YFSETQ. This CDR3 spans 14 amino acids. In nucleotides, the CDR3 is TGCGCCAGCAGCTTCAACTACCTCCAAGAGACCCAGTACTTC. Encoded protein: CASSFNYLQETQYF.

DNA for the CDR3: TGTGCCAGCAGTGACAGGGTCCCCGGGGAGCTGTTTTTT. It is translated as CASSDRVPGELFF. The chain links TRBV6-1 to TRBJ2-2; D may be TRBD1 (5 bases). Deletions cut 3 bases from V and 6 bases from J, with 8 bases between. This CDR3 region has 13 residues. The germline V gene encodes CDR1 MNHNS and CDR2 SASEGT.

The CDR3 loop is CASSLDKDSGGYEQYF. The CDR3 DNA follows: TGTGCCAGCAGCTTAGATAAGGACTCCGGGGGGTACGAGCAGTACTTC. V usage is TRBV11-2 and J usage is TRBJ2-7, with 7 bases lining up with TRBD2. Germline V gene data show CDR1 as SGHAT and CDR2 as FQNNGV. V trimming: 0 bases; J trimming: 4 bases; junction bases outside the gene matches: 9. The CDR3 runs 16 residues.

There are a few counts of this clone. The V call is TRBV9, the J call TRBJ2-3, with D perhaps TRBD2 (5 bases). V lost 0 bases and J 5 bases, leaving 10 bases between the germline ends. This CDR3 has 14 residues. Germline lookup yields CDR1 SGDLS and CDR2 YYNGEE. CDR3 region: CASSVAGREDTQYF. CDR3 coding DNA: TGTGCCAGCAGCGTAGCGGGAAGGGAAGATACGCAGTATTTT.

J is TRBJ2-7 and V is TRBV19; D possibly corresponds to TRBD1 (5 bases). Trimming took off 3 bases at V and 0 bases at J, with 9 bases between the two ends. Germline-derived CDR1 and CDR2 are LNHDA and SQIVND (reference sequence). The CDR3 is made up of 14 amino acids. In DNA, the CDR3 is TGTGCCAGTAGTATGACAGAGATCTCCTACGAGCAGTACTTC. It codes for CASSMTEISYEQYF.

The chain has TRBV9 and TRBJ1-1, with 7 bases identical to TRBD1. The CDR3 runs 14 residues. V lost 3 bases, J lost 1 base, and 3 bases stayed unmatched. The germline V gene encodes CDR1 SGDLS and CDR2 YYNGEE. The CDR3 nucleotides are TGTGCCAGCAGCGCGGGACAGTCGAACACTGAAGCTTTCTTT. Amino acid sequence: CASSAGQSNTEAFF.

This rearrangement joins TRBV7-2 to TRBJ2-3; 11 nucleotides agree with TRBD2. This CDR3 contains 15 residues. Germline lookup yields CDR1 SGHTA and CDR2 FQGNSA. The trim removed 5 bases at V and 4 bases at J, leaving 5 bases unmatched. DNA of the CDR3: TGTGCCAGCAGCCAAAATAGCGGGGGGGCAGATACGCAGTATTTT. Its translation is CASSQNSGGADTQYF.

V gene TRBV20-1 combines with J gene TRBJ2-7; 7 bases are shared with TRBD2. The CDR3 is 14 amino acids. Germline assignment: CDR1 DFQATT and CDR2 SNEGSKA (reference sequence). V was pared by 3 bases and J by 5 bases, with 10 bases of the junction left unmatched. The chain's CDR3 is CSASGWEGLNEQYF. DNA of the CDR3: TGCAGTGCTAGTGGGTGGGAGGGCCTCAACGAGCAGTACTTC.

This sequence joins TRBV15 and TRBJ1-5; 7 bases are a match to TRBD1. Trimming at V came to 4 bases and at J to 1 base, leaving 10 bases not matched to a gene. The CDR3 sequence is 17 residues long. Per germline, CDR1 LNHNV and CDR2 YYDKDF (reference sequence). CDR3 residues: CATSKDPGQISNQPQHF. The CDR3 DNA reads TGTGCCACCAGCAAAGACCCGGGACAGATAAGCAATCAGCCCCAGCATTTT.

The J gene is TRBJ2-6, the V gene TRBV10-2; TRBD1 matches 8 bases. Unmatched junction bases numbered 9, after V lost 11 bases and J lost 0 bases. Looked up from germline, CDR1 is WSHSY and CDR2 is SAAADI. This CDR3 has 16 amino acids. The CDR3 bases are TGCGCCGCAACCGGGACAGGTACCTCTGGGGCCAACGTCCTGACTTTC. It translates to CAATGTGTSGANVLTF.

The J gene is TRBJ2-5, the V gene TRBV5-1, with TRBD2 matching 8 bases. This CDR3 spans 16 amino acids. The ends lost 0 bases at V and 3 bases at J; junction bases unmatched: 7. Germline CDR1 reads SGHRS; CDR2 reads YFSETQ. The CDR3 DNA reads TGCGCCAGCAGCTTGGCACCTCGGGGGGGAGAAGAGACCCAGTACTTC. Translation gives CASSLAPRGGEETQYF. Looking up the rest from reference TRBV5-1 and TRBJ2-5 gives the full variable domain: KAGVTQTPRYLIKTRGQQVTLSCSPISGHRSVSWYQQTPGQGLQFLFEYFSETQRNKGNFPGRFSGRQFSNSRSEMNVSTLELGDSALYLCASSLAPRGGEETQYFGPGTRLLVL.